The rows below give T cell receptor beta chains drawn from one sample of a study of neoadjuvant anti-PD-1 for oral cavity cancer. Generated by immunoSEQ multiplex PCR, the TCRdb table keeps only in-frame clones and is missing some. Altogether more than 30,000 clones are present, around 38% being singletons, with the ten largest covering 15% to 20%. The material was tumor tissue, obtained after nivolumab (anti-PD-1) treatment. These receptors were taken from a person aged 35-79 years with oral cavity squamous cell carcinoma. The CDR3 runs from the conserved cysteine through the conserved F or W.

>TRBJ2-3|TRBV10-1
CASSSLTRADTQYF
>TRBJ2-7|TRBV4-2
CASSLRPGGGGSYEQYF
>TRBJ1-2|TRBV6-6
CASTEPAGGNYGYTF
>TRBJ1-3|TRBV6-5
CASSSGLTGNTIYF
>TRBJ2-7|TRBV7-8
CASSFLEALTYEQYF
>TRBJ2-3|TRBV14
CASSQGLAMSDTQYF
>TRBJ2-7|TRBV28
CASSPGSTYEQYF
>TRBJ2-2|TRBV5-1
CASSQTGTGSTGELFF
>TRBJ2-7|TRBV7-9
CASGKTGDYEQYF
>TRBJ2-2|TRBV2
CASSDERVGLFF
>TRBJ1-2|TRBV15
CATSTRRTGYGYTF
>TRBJ2-5|TRBV11-1
CASSLEVATVGETQYF
>TRBJ1-6|TRBV5-6
CASHRKDSYNSPLHF
>TRBJ2-7|TRBV7-6
CASSLGGETYEQYF
>TRBJ2-7|TRBV7-9
CASTQSGGRGEQYF
>TRBJ1-2|TRBV5-6
CASSLPTSHYGYTF
>TRBJ1-5|TRBV7-9
CASSRTAQPQHF
>TRBJ1-2|TRBV30
CASPKTGGQNYGYTF
>TRBJ2-7|TRBV6-5
CASSLPGQGAHEQYF
>TRBJ2-5|TRBV18
CASSPRRALYQETQYF
>TRBJ1-5|TRBV27
CASSLPNQPQHF
>TRBJ1-4|TRBV7-9
CASSPPDRGTEKLFF
>TRBJ2-7|TRBV6-6
CASSYTGLAGDEQYF
>TRBJ2-7|TRBV30
CAWSAGTWSYEQYF